This TCR beta chain was retrieved from a study of human T cells and chemical hapten exposure. Noted time point: patch test 3, about 24 weeks after DPC sensitization. Treatment given: therapeutic diphenylcyclopropenone sensitization with weekly scalp DPC. To note about this clonotype: The antigen is undetermined. An end of the junction differs from the germline gene, which may be a read error.

TCRdb re-analysed the RACE reads in MiXCR, keeping a single row per CDR3 protein. Of over 80,000 distinct CDR3 sequences in the sample, about a tenth were seen once. Study-wide results and caveats: Versus controls, significantly more large CDR3 similarity clusters arose from expanded TCRs.

The CDR3 contains 14 residues. Germline-derived CDR1 and CDR2 are MDHEN and SYDVKM. The genes are TRBV28 and TRBJ2-2; 7 bases fit TRBD1. Source: whole blood, taken in connection with sensitization to the hapten diphenylcyclopropenone (DPC). The TCR was taken from a woman in her twenties or thirties with alopecia areata. Some clones in this sample may be carry-over from other donors' samples. This chain's CDR3 is CASRIQGNAGELFF. DNA of the CDR3: TGTGCCAGCAGAATACAGGGGAACGCCGGGGAGCTGTTTTTT.